The present T cell receptor (beta chain) was sequenced within a study of blood T cell repertoires in COVID-19. Study background: Researchers got acute and convalescent COVID-19 samples from the United States, Italy and Spain. PBMCs, B-cell-depleted T cells, or T cells provided the cDNA or gDNA that made up the material.

V was clipped by 6 bases and J by 3 bases, with 11 bases between them. Germline CDR1 and CDR2: MNHEY and SVGAGI. The CDR3 length is 13 residues. The data were produced by immunoSEQ multiplex PCR, yet TCRdb's version contains in-frame clones alone and is incomplete. The data contain some 150,000 clones, about 85% of them singletons. What was sequenced was peripheral blood. This clonotype originated in a human donor with acute or convalescent COVID-19. The donor label of this sample is uncertain. The rearrangement links TRBV6-5 to TRBJ2-5, with no clear D. CDR3: CASRPYTEETQYF. The CDR3 nucleotides are TGTGCCAGCAGACCCTATACAGAAGAGACCCAGTACTTC.